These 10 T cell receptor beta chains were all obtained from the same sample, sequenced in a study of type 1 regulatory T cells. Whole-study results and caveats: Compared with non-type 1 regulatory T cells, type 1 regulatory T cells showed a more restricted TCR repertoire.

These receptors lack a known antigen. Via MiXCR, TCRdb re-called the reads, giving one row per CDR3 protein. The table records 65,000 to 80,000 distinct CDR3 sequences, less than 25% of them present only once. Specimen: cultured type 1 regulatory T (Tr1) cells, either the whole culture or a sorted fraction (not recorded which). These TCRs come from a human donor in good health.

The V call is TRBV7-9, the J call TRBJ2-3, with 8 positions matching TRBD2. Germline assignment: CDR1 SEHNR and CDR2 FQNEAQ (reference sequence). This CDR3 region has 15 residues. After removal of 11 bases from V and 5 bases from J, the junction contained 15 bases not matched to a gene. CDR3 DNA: TGTGCCGGCACCCCGGGAGGGGTCCACGGAGATACGCAGTATTTT. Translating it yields CAGTPGGVHGDTQYF.

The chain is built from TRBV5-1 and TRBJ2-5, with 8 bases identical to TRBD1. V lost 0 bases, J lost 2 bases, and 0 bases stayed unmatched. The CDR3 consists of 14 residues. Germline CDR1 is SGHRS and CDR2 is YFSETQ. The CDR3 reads CASSLDRGQETQYF. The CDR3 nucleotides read TGCGCCAGCAGCTTGGACAGGGGGCAAGAGACCCAGTACTTC.

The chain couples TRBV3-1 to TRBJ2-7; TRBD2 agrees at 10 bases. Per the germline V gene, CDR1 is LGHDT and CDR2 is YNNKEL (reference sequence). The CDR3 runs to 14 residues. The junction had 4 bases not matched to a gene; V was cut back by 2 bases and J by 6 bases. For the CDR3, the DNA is TGTGCCAGCAGCCAATGGACTAGCGGTCGCGAGCAGTACTTC. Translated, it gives CASSQWTSGREQYF.

In DNA, the CDR3 is TGTGCCAGCAGCTTGGAGTTACGGAACACCATATATTTT. Amino acid sequence: CASSLELRNTIYF. The chain joins TRBV5-4 to TRBJ1-3, with unresolved D. The germline V gene has CDR1 SGHNT and CDR2 YYREEE (reference sequence). The CDR3 is 13 residues long. The germline V and J ends were trimmed by 0 bases and 7 bases, with 8 bases remaining between them.

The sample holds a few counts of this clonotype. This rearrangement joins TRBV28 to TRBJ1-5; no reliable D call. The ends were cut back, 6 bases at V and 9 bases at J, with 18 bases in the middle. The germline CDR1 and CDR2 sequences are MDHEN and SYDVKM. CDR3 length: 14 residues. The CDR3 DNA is TGTGCCAGCAGAATCCCGGGCCGGGTTCGGCCCCAGCATTTT. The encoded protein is CASRIPGRVRPQHF.

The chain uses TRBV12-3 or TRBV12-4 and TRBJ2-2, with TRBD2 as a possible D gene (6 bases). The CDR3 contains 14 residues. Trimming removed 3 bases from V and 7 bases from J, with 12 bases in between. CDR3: CASSLGGSDGELFF. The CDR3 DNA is TGTGCCAGCAGTTTGGGGGGTTCTGACGGGGAGCTGTTTTTT.

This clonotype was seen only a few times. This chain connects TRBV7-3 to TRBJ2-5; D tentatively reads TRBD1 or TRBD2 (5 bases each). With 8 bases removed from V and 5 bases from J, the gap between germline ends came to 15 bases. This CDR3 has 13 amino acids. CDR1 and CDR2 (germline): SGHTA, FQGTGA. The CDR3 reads CASQKGTGETQYF. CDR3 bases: TGTGCCAGCCAGAAGGGGACGGGTGAGACCCAGTACTTC.

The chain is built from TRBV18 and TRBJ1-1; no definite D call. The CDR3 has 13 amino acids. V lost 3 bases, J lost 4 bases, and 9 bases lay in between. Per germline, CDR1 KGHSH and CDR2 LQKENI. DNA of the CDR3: TGTGCCAGCTCACCCCAACCCCTCACTGAAGCTTTCTTT. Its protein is CASSPQPLTEAFF.

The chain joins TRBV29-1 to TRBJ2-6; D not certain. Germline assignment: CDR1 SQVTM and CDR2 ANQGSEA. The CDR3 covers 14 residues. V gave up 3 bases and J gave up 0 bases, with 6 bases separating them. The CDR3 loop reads CSVDVASGANVLTF. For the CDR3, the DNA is TGCAGCGTTGATGTAGCCTCTGGGGCCAACGTCCTGACTTTC.

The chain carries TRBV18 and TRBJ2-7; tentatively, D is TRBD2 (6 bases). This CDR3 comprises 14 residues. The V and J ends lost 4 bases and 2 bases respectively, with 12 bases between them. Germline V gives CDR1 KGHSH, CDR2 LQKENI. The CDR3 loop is CASSLGTLTYEQYF. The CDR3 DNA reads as TGTGCCAGCTCACTCGGGACTCTGACCTACGAGCAGTACTTC.